Included here is one TCR beta chain sequence, with context. An end of the junction differs from the germline gene, which may be a read error. The CDR3 loop spans 13 amino acids. Per germline, CDR1 KGHSH and CDR2 LQKENI. TCRdb re-derived calls from the 5' RACE reads in MiXCR, one entry per CDR3 protein. The sample yields about 62,000 distinct CDR3 sequences, under 35% seen once. Sequenced input: tumor-infiltrating naive CD4+ T cells sorted from the breast tumor. This sample's subset: naive CD4+ T cells, CD4+CD45RA+CD25-. This rearrangement joins TRBV18 to TRBJ2-1; TRBD1 matches 10 bases. The origin of this receptor is a female donor with breast cancer. The CDR3 region has the DNA TGTGCCGGAGGGACAGGGGTCCACAATGAGCGGTTCTTC. Protein sequence: CAGGTGVHNERFF.